This T cell receptor (beta chain) was found in a study of T cells in tuberculosis (dated by TCRdb to the late 2010s). For context, the study as a whole: The study combined CD1B tetramers and high-throughput TCR immunosequencing to characterize T cells specific for the mycobacterial lipid antigen glucose monomycolate (GMM). IGRA-negative adolescents, IGRA-positive adolescents with latent tuberculosis and adults with active tuberculosis, roughly ten per group, were compared in a South African clinical cohort. PBMC from active tuberculosis patients were archived either before standard anti-tuberculosis treatment began or within 7 days of the start of that treatment.

Here is what the overall study found, with its caveats: Active tuberculosis TCR-alpha repertoires showed smaller mean NN-distances to GMM-specific TCRs than IGRA-negative controls, suggesting clonal expansion of these TCRs. Using GEM motif frequencies, a classifier achieved 70% accuracy, whereas a classifier built on the diverse GMM-specific repertoire got to more than 85% accuracy (AUROC around 0.89). Smaller NN-distances were partly driven by shorter CDR3-alpha lengths in active tuberculosis patients, and statistical significance was not reached for the TCR-beta difference. Clinical samples were chosen by availability of cryopreserved specimens, and active tuberculosis cases were adults while controls were adolescents.

The immunoSEQ multiplex PCR assay was used to generate TCR libraries, with TCR-beta and/or TCR-alpha/delta assays applied to each sample. The Illumina high-throughput platform was used to sequence the amplified TCR libraries. In the source study's methods: Clustering and dimensionality reduction relied on pairwise TCRdist distances among GMM-specific receptors from T cells that were either sorted ex vivo or expanded in vitro. The score assigned to each clinical repertoire was mean NN-distance, meaning the average TCRdist to the nearest 10% of tetramer-positive reference sequences. GEM TCR motif frequency was calculated as the fraction of unique TCRs that matched known GEM sequences by V/J usage and CDR3 length. Linear discriminant analysis with leave-one-out cross-validation, implemented in scikit-learn, was used to classify active tuberculosis. This immuneACCESS table, as held by TCRdb, lists in-frame sequences with V and J called but not all clones. Of the missing ones, under half trace to an unresolved V gene in checked studies; the others have no known cause. V, J and clone size derive from that table, while D and trimming were established from the DNA sequence. Here the sample has about 30,000 clones; 75% to 95% occur a single time. In total, the top ten clones hold approximately 2.4% of the sample.

From the cysteine through the phenylalanine, the CDR3 covers 15 amino acids. Only the CDR3 DNA stays, 45 bases, in frame from base 1. Here V drops 4 bases and J drops 6 bases, and the junction holds 11 bases not matched to any gene. The germline V gene supplies CDR1 SGHRS and CDR2 YFSETQ. About this clone itself: The antigen it binds to is not known. No base quality information exists; no much larger clone differs at one position.

The time point label here, explained by the study, means: new active TB diagnosis, blood taken before or within 7 days of starting treatment. The patients with active tuberculosis were newly diagnosed, HIV-seronegative South African adults aged 18 years or older. Confirmation of active tuberculosis was obtained by positive sputum smear microscopy and/or positive M. tuberculosis culture. Immunosequencing was performed on unsorted cryopreserved PBMC and covered 110,000 or so T cells per clinical donor on average. The sequence is built from TRBV5-1 and TRBJ1-2, with 8 central nucleotides matching TRBD1. The clonotype was recovered from an adult with tuberculosis. The sample in question was PBMCs, obtained at tuberculosis diagnosis. The encoded CDR3 is CASSARTGIGHGYTF. The DNA sequence is TGCGCCAGCAGCGCCCGGACAGGGATTGGGCATGGCTACACCTTC. Where the CDR3 stops, the reference TRBV5-1 and TRBJ1-2 genes take over; the full variable domain is KAGVTQTPRYLIKTRGQQVTLSCSPISGHRSVSWYQQTPGQGLQFLFEYFSETQRNKGNFPGRFSGRQFSNSRSEMNVSTLELGDSALYLCASSARTGIGHGYTFGSGTRLTVV.